A single sample is the source of the 4 T cell receptor beta chains below, sequenced in a study of T cells after somatic rescue of genetic block. Method: immunoSEQ multiplex PCR; TCRdb's copy keeps in-frame clones and lacks some. This repertoire shows approximately 65,000 clones, 85% to 95% found once; its top ten account for 2.9%. The sample comprised peripheral blood mononuclear cells (PBMCs). The receptors derive from a man aged 35 to 55.

V gene TRBV7-8 combines with J gene TRBJ1-1, with D tentatively TRBD1 (5 bases). The CDR3 runs to 13 residues. Trimming took off 2 bases at V and 1 base at J, with 5 bases between the two ends. CDR1 is SGHVS and CDR2 is FQNEAQ in the germline V gene. CDR3 coding DNA: TGTGCCAGCAGCTTAACAGGGAACACTGAAGCTTTCTTT. Protein product: CASSLTGNTEAFF.

V gene TRBV7-9 combines with J gene TRBJ2-1; no firm D call. Germline V lookup: CDR1 SEHNR, CDR2 FQNEAQ (reference sequence). CDR3 size: 17 residues. Trimming shortened V by 5 bases and J by 3 bases, and 20 bases separated the two germline ends. The CDR3 reads CASSQTLHTNYYNEQFF. The CDR3 region has the DNA TGTGCCAGCAGCCAAACGCTCCACACGAACTACTACAATGAGCAGTTCTTC.

V is TRBV19 and J is TRBJ1-5; D might be TRBD1 (6 bases). V dropped 4 bases and J dropped 4 bases, with 14 bases sitting between them. CDR1 is LNHDA and CDR2 is SQIVND in the germline V gene (reference sequence). The CDR3 runs 15 residues. In nucleotides, the CDR3 is TGTGCCAGTAGTACCCGGACAGAAACGAATCAGCCCCAGCATTTT. It is translated as CASSTRTETNQPQHF.

This clone was found once. The rearrangement links TRBV28 to TRBJ1-5, with TRBD1 matching over 9 bases. There are 17 residues in the CDR3. The ends lost 7 bases at V and 0 bases at J; junction bases unmatched: 10. Looked up from germline, CDR1 is MDHEN and CDR2 is SYDVKM. The CDR3 sequence: CASNQGQGLYSNQPQHF. Written as DNA, the CDR3 is TGTGCCAGCAACCAGGGACAGGGACTGTATAGCAATCAGCCCCAGCATTTT.